A single sample gave rise to the 27 T cell receptor beta chains below, sequenced in a study of T cell clonality in common variable immunodeficiency. The method was immunoSEQ multiplex PCR; TCRdb's version includes in-frame clones alone and lacks a portion of them. The sample includes about 74,000 clones, none of them occurring once. The sample comprised peripheral blood mononuclear cells. The receptor source for this set is a person aged 18 to 75 in good health.

This clone showed up just a few times. The CDR3 extends 3 residues past the end of the read, so its final part is completed from the germline J gene. The chain links TRBV20-1 to TRBJ2-7; D is ambiguous. The CDR3 sequence is 10 residues long. V gave up 3 bases and J gave up 4 bases, with 4 bases separating them. Germline assignment: CDR1 DFQATT and CDR2 SNEGSKA (reference sequence). The CDR3 sequence: CSASPYEQYF. CDR3 DNA, as far as it was read: TGCAGTGCTAGCCCTTACGAG.

This clone was counted many times. The sequenced part of the CDR3 DNA is TGTGCCAGTAGGACGACAGGGGGCCGCCTCGGTGGGACC. Translated, it gives CASRTTGGRLGGT. The full-length CDR3 reads as CASRTTGGRLGGTQYF. The chain couples TRBV19 to TRBJ2-5; 10 bases agree with TRBD1. The read ends 3 residues before the CDR3 terminus; that terminus is restored from the germline J gene. The CDR3 runs to 16 residues. J lost 7 bases, V lost 6 bases, and 14 bases had no gene match. From germline, CDR1 is LNHDA and CDR2 SQIVND (reference sequence).

This clone has at least ten counts. One end of the junction varies from germline; a read error may be responsible. The CDR3 end is not reached by the read, which stops 3 residues before it; the germline J gene fills it in. This chain links TRBV4-2 with TRBJ2-3, with D maybe TRBD2 (6 bases). This CDR3 comprises 14 residues. Looked up from germline, CDR1 is LGHNA and CDR2 is YNFKEQ. Here the CDR3 reads CASSQGLASDTQYF. The CDR3 DNA, read in part, is TGCGCCAGCAGCCAAGGCCTAGCGAGTGATACG.

This clone was seen repeatedly, ten times or more. The CDR3 end lies 3 residues beyond the end of the read and is filled in from the germline J gene. The chain employs TRBV5-4 and TRBJ2-5; D remains ambiguous. This CDR3 is 16 amino acids long. Germline values: CDR1 SGHNT, CDR2 YYREEE (reference sequence). The V end lost 0 bases, the J end lost 5 bases, and 17 bases lay between the germline ends. Partial CDR3 DNA: TGTGCCAGCAGCTTGGACGGTCCAGGCCTTCGGGAGACC. This sequence encodes CASSLDGPGLRET. The whole CDR3 sequence reads CASSLDGPGLRETQYF.

The table lists this clone with many counts. The observed sequence ends 3 residues before the CDR3 terminus, with the missing tail filled in from the germline J gene. This sequence joins TRBV18 and TRBJ2-1, with 14 positions matching TRBD2. Germline lookup yields CDR1 KGHSH and CDR2 LQKENI. CDR3 length equals 20 residues. V was pared by 3 bases and J by 1 base, with 11 bases of the junction left unmatched. The CDR3: CASSPATLGLAGVSYNEQFF. CDR3 DNA, as far as it was read: TGTGCCAGCTCACCGGCGACCCTGGGACTAGCGGGGGTGTCCTACAATGAG.

This clone was seen many times. Read coverage stops 3 residues before the CDR3 terminus; the germline J gene supplies the remainder. The rearrangement links TRBV2 to TRBJ1-1, with a weak D call TRBD1 (5 bases). CDR1 SNHLY and CDR2 FYNNEI come from the germline V gene. V gave up 4 bases and J gave up 7 bases, with 7 bases separating them. CDR3 length: 11 amino acids. CDR3 loop: CASSVQVEAFF. Partial CDR3 DNA: TGTGCCAGCAGTGTACAGGTTGAA.

This clone was counted between two and nine times. The CDR3 end is not reached by the read, which stops 3 residues before it; the germline J gene fills it in. The J gene is TRBJ2-7, the V gene TRBV20-1, with 8 bases that match TRBD1. The CDR3 sequence is 14 residues long. Germline V gene lookup returns CDR1 DFQATT and CDR2 SNEGSKA (reference sequence). With 6 bases clipped from V and 4 bases from J, the junction kept 11 bases outside the gene matches. CDR3 in amino acids: CSARDRSERYEQYF. The DNA read from the CDR3 is TGCAGTGCCCGGGACAGGTCCGAGAGGTACGAG.

Many counts were recorded for this clone. The observed sequence ends 3 residues before the CDR3 terminus, with the missing tail filled in from the germline J gene. The chain links TRBV9 to TRBJ2-3; 8 positions agree with TRBD2. The ends lost 3 bases at V and 2 bases at J; junction bases unmatched: 5. The CDR3 extends over 15 amino acids. The V gene's germline CDR1 is SGDLS and CDR2 YYNGEE. Partial CDR3 DNA: TGTGCCAGCAGCGCGTTAGCGGGGCTCACAGATACG. Translated: CASSALAGLTDT. In full, the CDR3 reads CASSALAGLTDTQYF.

The sample holds many counts of this clone. Compared with germline, one end of the junction differs, possibly owing to a read error. The read comes to an end 3 residues before the CDR3 does, leaving the germline J gene to fill in the end. V is TRBV4-2 and J is TRBJ2-7; tentatively, D is TRBD1 (6 bases). This CDR3 comprises 14 residues. The germline V gene has CDR1 LGHNA and CDR2 YNFKEQ. CDR3 amino acids: CASSQDQGSYEQYF. The CDR3 DNA, read in part, is TGCGCCAGCAGCCAAGATCAGGGGAGCTACGAG.

Many counts were recorded for this clone. The missing CDR3 end, 3 residues past where the read stops, is filled in from the germline J gene. This sequence joins TRBV20-1 and TRBJ1-4; no clear D. Between the trimmed V and J ends, which lost 0 bases and 4 bases, there was a span of 9 bases. CDR1 is DFQATT, CDR2 SNEGSKA, per germline (reference sequence). CDR3 size: 14 residues. The CDR3 spells CSARDLRLNEKLFF. Partial CDR3 DNA: TGCAGTGCTAGAGATCTCAGACTTAATGAAAAA.

This clone was counted ten times or more. The CDR3 goes on 3 residues after the read ends, and that part is filled in from the germline J gene. The chain joins TRBV5-1 to TRBJ1-1, with D unclear. V was cut by 0 bases and J by 3 bases, with 15 bases left in between. Germline lookup yields CDR1 SGHRS and CDR2 YFSETQ. This CDR3 contains 16 residues. CDR3 loop: CASSLGLGSLDTEAFF. The sequenced part of the CDR3 DNA is TGCGCCAGCAGCTTGGGTTTGGGCAGTTTGGACACTGAA.

This clone was counted at least ten times. The germline gene is not matched at one end of the junction; a read error may be the cause. The CDR3 end is not reached by the read, which stops 3 residues before it; the germline J gene fills it in. The gene calls are TRBV4-2 and TRBJ1-6; D gene ambiguous. This CDR3 has 15 amino acids. Germline V gene data show CDR1 as LGHNA and CDR2 as YNFKEQ. The CDR3 spells CASSQDKTYNSPLHF. The DNA read from the CDR3 is TGCGCCAGCAGCCAAGACAAAACTTATAATTCACCC.

This clone was detected ten times or more. The read falls 3 residues short of the CDR3 end, and the missing part is taken from the germline J gene. The chain recombines TRBV18 with TRBJ2-7, with TRBD1 matching over 7 bases. V was clipped by 3 bases and J by 0 bases; unmatched bases: 8. Germline V gene sequence: CDR1 KGHSH, CDR2 LQKENI. The CDR3 runs 16 residues. The sequenced part of the CDR3 DNA is TGTGCCAGCTCACCCCTCCTTGGGGACAGCTCCTACGAG. Amino acid sequence: CASSPLLGDSSYE. The full CDR3 sequence reads CASSPLLGDSSYEQYF. Supplemented by reference TRBV18 and TRBJ2-7, the full variable domain reads NAGVMQNPRHLVRRRGQEARLRCSPMKGHSHVYWYRQLPEEGLKFMVYLQKENIIDESGMPKERFSAEFPKEGPSILRIQQVVRGDSAAYFCASSPLLGDSSYEQYFGPGTRLTVT.

This clone was seen many times. Read data end 3 residues before the CDR3 end; the end is taken from the germline J gene. This chain joins TRBV29-1 and TRBJ1-2, with 8 bases matching TRBD1. The CDR3 is made up of 14 amino acids. Germline loops: CDR1 SQVTM, CDR2 ANQGSEA. V shed 2 bases and J 5 bases; nucleotides not matched to a gene: 7. CDR3 loop: CSVEMDRDRYGYTF. The sequenced CDR3 bases are TGCAGCGTTGAAATGGACAGGGATCGTTATGGC.

This clone came up many times. The CDR3 is cut off 3 residues early in the read; its end comes from the germline J gene. This chain joins TRBV12-3 or TRBV12-4 and TRBJ1-2; 8 bases match TRBD1. V shed 8 bases and J 6 bases; nucleotides not matched to a gene: 8. There are 13 residues in the CDR3. CDR3 amino acids: CASGRTGSDGYTF. The part of the CDR3 DNA that was read is TGTGCCAGCGGTCGGACAGGGAGCGATGGC.

This clone has a count of ten or more. The CDR3 DNA, read in part, is TGTGCCAGCACCGTTAGGGACTTCCAAGGCAATGAG. This translates into CASTVRDFQGNE. The whole CDR3 sequence is CASTVRDFQGNEQFF. The V call is TRBV12-3 or TRBV12-4, the J call TRBJ2-1, with a tentative D call TRBD2 (6 bases). Read coverage stops 3 residues before the CDR3 terminus; the germline J gene supplies the remainder. V was cut by 7 bases and J by 6 bases, with 19 bases left in between. This CDR3 spans 15 amino acids.

This clone was seen ten or more times. The read halts 3 residues ahead of the CDR3 end, with the missing end drawn from the germline J gene. The chain joins TRBV7-9 to TRBJ2-1; D remains unclear. The CDR3 consists of 12 residues. The germline V gene has CDR1 SEHNR and CDR2 FQNEAQ (reference sequence). V was trimmed by 3 bases and J by 7 bases, leaving 7 bases between them. The CDR3 DNA, read in part, is TGTGCCAGCAGCTTGGAACAGAATGAG. This gives the protein CASSLEQNE. Given in full, the CDR3 is CASSLEQNEQFF.

Of note for this clone: The CDR3 end is not reached by the read, which stops 3 residues before it; the germline J gene fills it in. The chain combines TRBV27 with TRBJ2-7; the D gene is possibly TRBD2 (6 bases). Deletions cut 6 bases from V and 0 bases from J, with 9 bases between. From germline, CDR1 is MNHEY and CDR2 SMNVEV (reference sequence). The CDR3 runs to 13 residues. The CDR3 sequence is CASRPGLSYEQYF. The covered CDR3 bases are TGTGCCAGCAGGCCGGGACTCTCCTACGAG.

This clone was found many times. The read ends 3 residues early relative to the CDR3; the germline J gene fills the gap. V and J are TRBV10-1 and TRBJ2-7; D is undetermined. Germline V gives CDR1 WNHNN, CDR2 SYGVQD (reference sequence). CDR3 length: 15 amino acids. V was cut by 2 bases and J by 2 bases, with 13 bases left in between. The CDR3 bases that were read are TGCGCCAGCAGTGAGCGCGCGGAGCCTCCCTACGAG. It is translated as CASSERAEPPYE. The full CDR3 protein is CASSERAEPPYEQYF.

This clone was seen ten or more times. Read data end 3 residues before the CDR3 end; the end is taken from the germline J gene. The chain uses TRBV4-2 and TRBJ2-7, with D perhaps matching TRBD1 (6 bases). V was shortened by 4 bases and J by 0 bases, with 28 bases between the two germline ends. The CDR3 runs to 20 residues. Germline CDR1 reads LGHNA; CDR2 reads YNFKEQ. Partial CDR3 DNA: TGTGCCAGCAGCCTTGGCGCCCAGGGCTTGGGGGCGGTGACCTCCTACGAG. Encoded protein: CASSLGAQGLGAVTSYE. The full CDR3 sequence reads CASSLGAQGLGAVTSYEQYF.

This clone was picked up many times. Read data end 3 residues before the CDR3 end; the end is taken from the germline J gene. The chain links TRBV5-1 to TRBJ1-2; 7 bases line up with TRBD1. CDR1 and CDR2 from the germline V gene are SGHRS and YFSETQ. This CDR3 contains 13 residues. CDR3 DNA, as far as it was read: TGCGCCAGCAGCATTACAGGGGTGAGGGGC. Encoded protein: CASSITGVRG. The full CDR3 protein is CASSITGVRGYTF.

This clone has ten or more counts. The read terminates 3 residues ahead of where the CDR3 ends, so the germline J gene completes it. This chain uses TRBV9 with TRBJ2-7, with 11 bases aligning to TRBD2. The V segment lost 4 bases and the J segment 3 bases; nucleotides outside the gene matches: 6. Per the germline V gene, CDR1 is SGDLS and CDR2 is YYNGEE. The CDR3 is made up of 15 amino acids. The sequenced CDR3 bases are TGTGCCAGCAGCCCCGGGACTAGCGGAATCTACGAG. Its protein product is CASSPGTSGIYE. The full-length CDR3 reads as CASSPGTSGIYEQYF.

The sample holds many counts of this clone. The CDR3 end is not reached by the read, which stops 3 residues before it; the germline J gene fills it in. V is TRBV19 and J is TRBJ1-1, with 10 bases aligning to TRBD1. Germline loops: CDR1 LNHDA, CDR2 SQIVND (reference sequence). CDR3 length: 17 residues. J was trimmed by 7 bases and V by 6 bases; bases with no gene match: 17. The covered CDR3 bases are TGTGCCAGTAGCCCAGTAAGGGCCGGGACAGGGGATAGTGAA. This codes for CASSPVRAGTGDSE. The whole CDR3 region reads CASSPVRAGTGDSEAFF. Full variable domain (rest looked up from reference TRBV19 and TRBJ1-1): DGGITQSPKYLFRKEGQNVTLSCEQNLNHDAMYWYRQDPGQGLRLIYYSQIVNDFQKGDIAEGYSVSREKKESFPLTVTSAQKNPTAFYLCASSPVRAGTGDSEAFFGQGTRLTVV.

This clone was counted ten times or more. The chain's CDR3 is CASSRRGISGSGTDTQYF. The CDR3 DNA, read in part, is TGCGCCAGCAGCCGCCGGGGGATAAGCGGGAGTGGCACAGATACG. The V call is TRBV4-1, the J call TRBJ2-3, with 8 bases aligning to TRBD2. The CDR3 end lies 3 residues beyond the end of the read and is filled in from the germline J gene. CDR3 length equals 18 residues. In germline, CDR1 is MGHRA, CDR2 YSYEKL. The trim removed 4 bases at V and 1 base at J, leaving 13 bases unmatched.

At least ten counts were recorded for this clone. The sequence runs out 3 residues before the end of the CDR3; the remainder is reconstructed from the germline J gene. The sample contains more than one DNA sequence encoding this CDR3. The V call is TRBV30, the J call TRBJ1-5, with TRBD1 as a possible D gene (6 bases). V was clipped by 3 bases and J by 5 bases, with 11 bases between them. The CDR3 spans 13 residues. The germline V gene encodes CDR1 GTSNPN and CDR2 SVGIG (reference sequence). The CDR3 DNA, read in part, is TGTGCCTGGAGCAACAGGGTGGATCAGCCC. This gives the protein CAWSNRVDQP. The entire CDR3 protein is CAWSNRVDQPQHF.

This clone has at least ten counts. The read terminates 3 residues ahead of where the CDR3 ends, so the germline J gene completes it. The V and J genes are TRBV18 and TRBJ2-7; D not resolved. Per germline, CDR1 KGHSH and CDR2 LQKENI. Trimming left V 2 bases short and J 3 bases short, with 14 bases between. The CDR3 extends over 15 amino acids. The CDR3 DNA, read in part, is TGTGCCAGCTCACCAAACTCCGCACCATTCTACGAG. Protein product: CASSPNSAPFYE. The full CDR3 sequence reads CASSPNSAPFYEQYF.

This clone has at least ten counts. The read ends 3 residues before the CDR3 terminus; that terminus is restored from the germline J gene. This chain uses TRBV19 with TRBJ2-4; TRBD1 matches 10 bases. CDR3 length: 15 residues. V lost 3 bases to trimming and J lost 7 bases; unmatched junction nucleotides: 6. From germline, CDR1 is LNHDA and CDR2 SQIVND (reference sequence). The CDR3 spells CASSIRTGGYNIQYF. The CDR3 bases that were read are TGTGCCAGTAGTATTAGGACAGGGGGTTATAACATT.